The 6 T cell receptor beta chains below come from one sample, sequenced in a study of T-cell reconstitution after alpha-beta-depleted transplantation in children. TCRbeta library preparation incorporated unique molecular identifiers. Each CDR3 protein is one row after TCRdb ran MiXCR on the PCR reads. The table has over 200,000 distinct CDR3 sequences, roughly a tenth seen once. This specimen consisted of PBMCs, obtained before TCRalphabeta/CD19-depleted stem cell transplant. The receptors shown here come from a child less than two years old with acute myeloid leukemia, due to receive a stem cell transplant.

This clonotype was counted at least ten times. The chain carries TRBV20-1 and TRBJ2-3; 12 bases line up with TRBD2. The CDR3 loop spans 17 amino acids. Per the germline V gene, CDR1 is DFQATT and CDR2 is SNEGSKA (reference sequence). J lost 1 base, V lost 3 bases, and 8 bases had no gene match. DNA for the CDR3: TGCAGTGCTAGGAGACTAGCGGGAGTCGTAGGCACAGATACGCAGTATTTT. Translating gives CSARRLAGVVGTDTQYF.

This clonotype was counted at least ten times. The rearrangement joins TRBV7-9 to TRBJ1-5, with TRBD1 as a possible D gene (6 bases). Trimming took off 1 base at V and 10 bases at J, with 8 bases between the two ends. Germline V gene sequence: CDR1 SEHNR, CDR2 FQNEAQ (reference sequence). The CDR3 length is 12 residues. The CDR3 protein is CASSLVGTPQHF. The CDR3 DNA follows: TGTGCCAGCAGCTTAGTCGGGACACCCCAGCATTTT.

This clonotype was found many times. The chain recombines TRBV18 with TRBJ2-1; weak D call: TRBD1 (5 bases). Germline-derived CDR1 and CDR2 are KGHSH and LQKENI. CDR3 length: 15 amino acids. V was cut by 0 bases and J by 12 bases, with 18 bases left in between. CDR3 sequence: CASSPPAVQGGVQFF. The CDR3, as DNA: TGTGCCAGCTCACCACCAGCCGTTCAGGGTGGTGTGCAGTTCTTC.

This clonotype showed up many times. The CDR3 here is CASSSRGGEQYF. The CDR3 DNA reads as TGTGCCAGCAGTAGCCGGGGTGGCGAGCAGTACTTC. The chain carries TRBV6-2 or TRBV6-3 and TRBJ2-7, with a possible D match to TRBD2 (5 bases). The CDR3 is 12 residues long. Germline CDR1 MNHEY, CDR2 SVGEGT. The V and J ends lost 5 bases and 6 bases respectively, with 11 bases between them.

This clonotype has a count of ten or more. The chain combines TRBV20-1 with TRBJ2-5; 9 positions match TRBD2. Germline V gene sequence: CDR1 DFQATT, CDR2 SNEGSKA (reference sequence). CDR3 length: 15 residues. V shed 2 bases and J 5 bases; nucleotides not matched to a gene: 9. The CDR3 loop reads CSARNPGLALETQYF. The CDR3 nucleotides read TGCAGTGCTAGAAACCCGGGACTAGCTTTGGAGACCCAGTACTTC.

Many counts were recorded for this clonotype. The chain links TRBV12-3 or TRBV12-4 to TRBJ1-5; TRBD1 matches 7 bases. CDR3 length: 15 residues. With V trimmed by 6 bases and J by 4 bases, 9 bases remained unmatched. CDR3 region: CASSSPGTANQPQHF. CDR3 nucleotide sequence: TGTGCCAGCAGCTCACCTGGGACAGCTAATCAGCCCCAGCATTTT.